This TCR beta chain was observed in a study of blood T cell repertoires in COVID-19. The CDR3 totals 16 residues. Trimming took 1 base from V and 6 from J, leaving 17 bases between them. CDR1 and CDR2 from the germline V gene are LGHDT and YNNKEL (reference sequence). The table came from immunoSEQ multiplex PCR; TCRdb's copy has only in-frame clones and leaves some out. The sample records about 64,000 clones, over 75% being singletons. The TCR sequence derives from a man in his 70s with acute or convalescent COVID-19. V usage is TRBV3-1 (or the pseudogene TRBV3-2) and J usage is TRBJ2-3; TRBD2 might be the D (7 bases). The sequencing sample was made of peripheral blood. The CDR3: CASSQGRGPITDTQYF. The CDR3 DNA reads TGTGCCAGCAGCCAAGGGCGGGGGCCTATCACGGATACGCAGTATTTT.